This is a list of T cell receptor beta chains from one sample in a study of CD8+CD57+ T cells in acquired aplastic anemia. Each CDR3 protein is one row after TCRdb ran MiXCR on the reads. The repertoire holds approximately 150,000 distinct CDR3 sequences, with around half as singletons. Sequencing was done on a sample of sorted CD4+, CD8+, or CD8+CD57+ T cells (not recorded which) from PBMCs. These receptors were taken from a human donor with aplastic anemia. CDR3s include the opening cysteine and the closing phenylalanine or tryptophan. Each record gives: V gene, D gene, clone size, J gene, CDR3 DNA, CDR3 protein. A D gene is named only where the DNA matches it firmly. The listing skips clone size in some rows; elsewhere it reads once, few, many or a size class.

v_gene: TRBV7-2; d_gene: NA; abundance: many; j_gene: TRBJ2-5; CDR3nt: TGTGCCAGCAGCTTACTAGCGCAAGAGACCCAGTACTTC; CDR3aa: CASSLLAQETQYF
v_gene: TRBV11-2; d_gene: TRBD2; abundance: NA; j_gene: TRBJ2-1; CDR3nt: TGTGCCAGCAGCTCACTAGCGGGGGCCATCAATGAGCAGTTCTTC; CDR3aa: CASSSLAGAINEQFF
v_gene: TRBV19; d_gene: NA; abundance: NA; j_gene: TRBJ2-3; CDR3nt: TGTGCCAGTAGTCCCTGGAGGCTTCGCACAGATACGCAGTATTTT; CDR3aa: CASSPWRLRTDTQYF
v_gene: TRBV20-1; d_gene: NA; abundance: many; j_gene: TRBJ2-1; CDR3nt: TGCAGTGCTAGACAACCGCAGAACAATGAGCAGTTCTTC; CDR3aa: CSARQPQNNEQFF
v_gene: TRBV20-1; d_gene: NA; abundance: NA; j_gene: TRBJ1-5; CDR3nt: TGCAGTGCTAGAGAAACCGTCGGGACACTCAATCAGCCCCAGCATTTT; CDR3aa: CSARETVGTLNQPQHF
v_gene: TRBV19; d_gene: NA; abundance: NA; j_gene: TRBJ2-6; CDR3nt: TGTGCCAGTAGTATGGGGGCAGGGGCCAACGTCCTGACTTTC; CDR3aa: CASSMGAGANVLTF
v_gene: TRBV18; d_gene: NA; abundance: many; j_gene: TRBJ1-2; CDR3nt: TGTGCCAGCTCACACTCCCCTGGGAACTATGGCTACACCTTC; CDR3aa: CASSHSPGNYGYTF
v_gene: TRBV2; d_gene: TRBD2; abundance: many; j_gene: TRBJ2-2; CDR3nt: TGTGCCAGCAGTGAGACTAGCGGATTCACCGGGGAGCTGTTTTTT; CDR3aa: CASSETSGFTGELFF
v_gene: TRBV10-3; d_gene: NA; abundance: NA; j_gene: TRBJ1-1; CDR3nt: TGTGCCATCGCGGCCCAGAGGAACACTGAAGCTTTCTTT; CDR3aa: CAIAAQRNTEAFF
v_gene: TRBV5-1; d_gene: NA; abundance: many; j_gene: TRBJ1-6; CDR3nt: TGCGCCAGCAGCCCGGGCGATTATAATTCACCCCTCCACTTT; CDR3aa: CASSPGDYNSPLHF
v_gene: TRBV6-1; d_gene: TRBD1; abundance: many; j_gene: TRBJ1-4; CDR3nt: TGTGCCAGCAGACGGACAGGGGAGGGGGAAAAACTGTTTTTT; CDR3aa: CASRRTGEGEKLFF
v_gene: TRBV12-3/TRBV12-4; d_gene: NA; abundance: many; j_gene: TRBJ1-6; CDR3nt: TGTGCCAGCCGCCCCCTCTCAGGGATCTCCCCCCTCCACTTT; CDR3aa: CASRPLSGISPLHF
v_gene: TRBV10-3; d_gene: NA; abundance: NA; j_gene: TRBJ2-3; CDR3nt: TGTGCCATCAGTGAGGTGAGGGGACGGGGGACGACAGATACGCAGTATTTT; CDR3aa: CAISEVRGRGTTDTQYF
v_gene: TRBV19; d_gene: TRBD1; abundance: NA; j_gene: TRBJ1-5; CDR3nt: TGTGCCAGTAGTATAGGGGGACAGGGGCGTCAGCCCCAGCATTTT; CDR3aa: CASSIGGQGRQPQHF
v_gene: TRBV5-4; d_gene: NA; abundance: many; j_gene: TRBJ1-1; CDR3nt: TGTGCCAATTCTCGGGGGGTGGAGAACACTGAAGCTTTCTTT; CDR3aa: CANSRGVENTEAFF
v_gene: TRBV5-4; d_gene: NA; abundance: many; j_gene: TRBJ1-3; CDR3nt: TGTGCCAGCAGCTTGGCCGATGGAAACACCATATATTTT; CDR3aa: CASSLADGNTIYF
v_gene: TRBV12-3/TRBV12-4; d_gene: NA; abundance: few; j_gene: TRBJ1-6; CDR3nt: TGTGCCAGCAGTTTATCCAGCAATCCACCCCTCCACTTT; CDR3aa: CASSLSSNPPLHF
v_gene: TRBV5-1; d_gene: NA; abundance: many; j_gene: TRBJ2-2; CDR3nt: TGCGCCAGCAGCTTGGGGGCCGACGGCACCGGGGAGCTGTTTTTT; CDR3aa: CASSLGADGTGELFF
v_gene: TRBV7-6; d_gene: NA; abundance: NA; j_gene: TRBJ2-1; CDR3nt: TGTGCCAGCAGCTTAGAGCAGGGGCCGAATGAGCAGTTCTTC; CDR3aa: CASSLEQGPNEQFF
v_gene: TRBV5-4; d_gene: NA; abundance: many; j_gene: TRBJ2-5; CDR3nt: TGTGCCAGCAGCCCCACCAAGGGCGAAGAGACCCAGTACTTC; CDR3aa: CASSPTKGEETQYF
v_gene: TRBV15; d_gene: NA; abundance: NA; j_gene: TRBJ2-5; CDR3nt: TGTGCCACCAGCAGACGGGGTTCAGAGGAGACCCAGTACTTC; CDR3aa: CATSRRGSEETQYF
v_gene: TRBV4-1; d_gene: NA; abundance: few; j_gene: TRBJ1-3; CDR3nt: TGCGCCAGCAGCCAAGATCCGGGGTCTTCTGGAAACACCATATATTTT; CDR3aa: CASSQDPGSSGNTIYF
v_gene: TRBV7-3; d_gene: NA; abundance: many; j_gene: TRBJ2-5; CDR3nt: TGTGCCAGCAGCTTTAGGGCGCAAGAGACCCAGTACTTC; CDR3aa: CASSFRAQETQYF